The sample holds many counts of the clone carrying this TCR beta chain. Its cognate antigen is unknown. Trimming stripped 4 bases from V and 7 bases from J, with 16 bases between. Germline V gene lookup returns CDR1 ENHRY and CDR2 SYGVKD. This CDR3 has 14 amino acids. This sample is part of a study of neurological immune-mediated disorders. Overall study results and limits: No sharing of CDR3 amino acid sequences was observed among expanded clones across subjects, suggesting private repertoires in all groups.

TCRdb passed the 5' RACE reads through MiXCR, listing each CDR3 protein once. The repertoire holds 50,000 or so distinct CDR3 sequences, with about 9.3% as singletons. The chain carries TRBV10-3 and TRBJ1-1, with a possible D match to TRBD1 (6 bases). The source is a woman aged 35 to 49 with HTLV-1-associated myelopathy (HAM/TSP). The sequenced sample consisted of PBMCs. CDR3 nucleotide sequence: TGTGCCATCAGTGTGGGGGGCTCGGGGATTGAAGCTTTCTTT. It encodes CAISVGGSGIEAFF.